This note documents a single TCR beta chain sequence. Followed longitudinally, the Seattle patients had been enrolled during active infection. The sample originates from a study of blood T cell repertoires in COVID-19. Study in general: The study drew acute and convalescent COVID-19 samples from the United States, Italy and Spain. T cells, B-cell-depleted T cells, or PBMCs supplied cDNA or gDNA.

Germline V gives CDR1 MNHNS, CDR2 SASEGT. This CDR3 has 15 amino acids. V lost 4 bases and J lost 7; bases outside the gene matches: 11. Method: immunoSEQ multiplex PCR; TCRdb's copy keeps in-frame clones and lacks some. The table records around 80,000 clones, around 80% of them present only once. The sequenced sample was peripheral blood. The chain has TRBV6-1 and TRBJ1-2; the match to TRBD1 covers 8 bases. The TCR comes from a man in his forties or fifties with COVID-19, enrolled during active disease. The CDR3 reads CASSAARQGTSGYTF. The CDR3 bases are TGTGCCAGCAGTGCAGCCCGACAGGGGACCTCTGGCTACACCTTC.